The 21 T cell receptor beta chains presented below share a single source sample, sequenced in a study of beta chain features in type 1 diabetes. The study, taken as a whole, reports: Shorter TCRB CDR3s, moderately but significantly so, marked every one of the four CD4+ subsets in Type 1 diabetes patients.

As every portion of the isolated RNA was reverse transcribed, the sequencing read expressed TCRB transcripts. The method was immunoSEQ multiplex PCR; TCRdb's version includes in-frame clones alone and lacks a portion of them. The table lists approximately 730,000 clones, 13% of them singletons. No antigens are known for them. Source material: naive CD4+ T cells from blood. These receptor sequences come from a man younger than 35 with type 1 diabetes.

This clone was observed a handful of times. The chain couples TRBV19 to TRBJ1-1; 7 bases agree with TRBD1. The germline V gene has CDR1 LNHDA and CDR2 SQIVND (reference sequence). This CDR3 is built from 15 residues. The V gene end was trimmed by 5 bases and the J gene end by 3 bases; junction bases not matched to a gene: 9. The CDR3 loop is CASSPGTDGDTEAFF. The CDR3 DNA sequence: TGTGCCAGTAGTCCGGGGACAGACGGGGACACTGAAGCTTTCTTT. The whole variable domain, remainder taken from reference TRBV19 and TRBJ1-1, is DGGITQSPKYLFRKEGQNVTLSCEQNLNHDAMYWYRQDPGQGLRLIYYSQIVNDFQKGDIAEGYSVSREKKESFPLTVTSAQKNPTAFYLCASSPGTDGDTEAFFGQGTRLTVV.

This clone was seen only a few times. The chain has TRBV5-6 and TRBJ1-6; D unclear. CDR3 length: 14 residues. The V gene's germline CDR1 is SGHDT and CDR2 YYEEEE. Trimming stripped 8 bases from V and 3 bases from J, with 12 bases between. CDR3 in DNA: TGTGCCAGTTCGCTTGGCCACTATAATTCACCCCTCCACTTT. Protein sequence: CASSLGHYNSPLHF.

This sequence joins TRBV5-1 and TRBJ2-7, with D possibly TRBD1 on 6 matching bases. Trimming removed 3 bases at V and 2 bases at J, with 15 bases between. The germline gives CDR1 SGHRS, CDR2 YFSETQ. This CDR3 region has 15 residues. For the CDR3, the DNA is TGCGCCAGCAGCTCTACACAGGGAAGTCCCTACGAGCAGTACTTC. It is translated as CASSSTQGSPYEQYF. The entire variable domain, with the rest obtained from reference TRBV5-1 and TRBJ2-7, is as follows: KAGVTQTPRYLIKTRGQQVTLSCSPISGHRSVSWYQQTPGQGLQFLFEYFSETQRNKGNFPGRFSGRQFSNSRSEMNVSTLELGDSALYLCASSSTQGSPYEQYFGPGTRLTVT.

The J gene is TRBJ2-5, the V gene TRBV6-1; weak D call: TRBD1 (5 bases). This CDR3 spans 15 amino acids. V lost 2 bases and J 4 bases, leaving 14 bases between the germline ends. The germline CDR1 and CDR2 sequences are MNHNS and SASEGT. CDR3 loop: CASSETPGWSETQYF. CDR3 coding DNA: TGTGCCAGCAGTGAAACTCCAGGGTGGTCAGAGACCCAGTACTTC.

The CDR3 loop reads CASSLARNNEQFF. CDR3 bases: TGCGCCAGCAGCTTGGCCAGAAACAATGAGCAGTTCTTC. This rearrangement joins TRBV5-1 to TRBJ2-1, with unresolved D. This CDR3 is 13 amino acids long. Germline-derived CDR1 and CDR2 are SGHRS and YFSETQ. V lost 0 bases and J lost 5, with 6 bases in between.

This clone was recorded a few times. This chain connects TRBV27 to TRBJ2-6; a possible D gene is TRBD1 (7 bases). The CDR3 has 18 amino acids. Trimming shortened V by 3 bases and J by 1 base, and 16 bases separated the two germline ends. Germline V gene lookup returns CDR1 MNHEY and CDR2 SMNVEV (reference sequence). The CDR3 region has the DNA TGTGCCAGCAGTTTGTATCACAGGGGAGGATCTGGGGCCAACGTCCTGACTTTC. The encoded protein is CASSLYHRGGSGANVLTF.

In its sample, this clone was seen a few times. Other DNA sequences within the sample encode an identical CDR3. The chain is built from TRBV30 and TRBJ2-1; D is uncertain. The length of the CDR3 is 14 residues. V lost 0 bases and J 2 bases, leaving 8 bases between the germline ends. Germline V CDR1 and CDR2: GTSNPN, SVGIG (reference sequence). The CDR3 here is CAWSVGGTYNEQFF. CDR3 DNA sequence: TGTGCCTGGAGTGTTGGTGGGACCTACAATGAGCAGTTCTTC.

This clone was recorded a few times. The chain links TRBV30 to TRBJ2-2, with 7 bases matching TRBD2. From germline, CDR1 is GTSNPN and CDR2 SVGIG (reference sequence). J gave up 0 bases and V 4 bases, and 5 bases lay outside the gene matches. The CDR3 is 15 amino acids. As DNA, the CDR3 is TGTGCCTGGAACTGGGGGAGGGCGAACACCGGGGAGCTGTTTTTT. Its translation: CAWNWGRANTGELFF.

The CDR3 DNA is TGCGCCAGCAGCTTCGCGGGGGCGCATGGCTACACCTTC. This encodes CASSFAGAHGYTF. The V gene is TRBV5-1, the J gene TRBJ1-2; tentatively, D is TRBD1 (6 bases). This CDR3 spans 13 amino acids. Germline lookup yields CDR1 SGHRS and CDR2 YFSETQ. The V end lost 2 bases, the J end lost 6 bases, and 11 bases lay between the germline ends.

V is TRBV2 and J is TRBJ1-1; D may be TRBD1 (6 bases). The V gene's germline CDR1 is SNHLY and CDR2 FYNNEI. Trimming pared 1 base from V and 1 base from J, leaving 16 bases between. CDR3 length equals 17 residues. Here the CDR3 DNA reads TGTGCCAGCAGTGAAGGTGGCAGGGGCTATGGGAACACTGAAGCTTTCTTT. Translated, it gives CASSEGGRGYGNTEAFF.

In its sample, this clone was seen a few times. CDR3: CATSRGQGLTYNEQFF. DNA of the CDR3: TGTGCCACCAGCAGGGGACAGGGGCTAACCTACAATGAGCAGTTCTTC. This chain joins TRBV15 and TRBJ2-1; 10 nucleotides match TRBD1. Per the germline V gene, CDR1 is LNHNV and CDR2 is YYDKDF (reference sequence). CDR3 length equals 16 residues. V trimming: 3 bases; J trimming: 2 bases; junction bases outside the gene matches: 4.

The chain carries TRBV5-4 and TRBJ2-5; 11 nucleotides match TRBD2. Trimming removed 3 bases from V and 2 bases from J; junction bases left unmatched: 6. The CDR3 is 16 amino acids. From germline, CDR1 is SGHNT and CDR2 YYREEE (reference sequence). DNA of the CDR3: TGTGCCAGCAGCTGGGGACTAGCGGCATCGCAAGAGACCCAGTACTTC. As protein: CASSWGLAASQETQYF.

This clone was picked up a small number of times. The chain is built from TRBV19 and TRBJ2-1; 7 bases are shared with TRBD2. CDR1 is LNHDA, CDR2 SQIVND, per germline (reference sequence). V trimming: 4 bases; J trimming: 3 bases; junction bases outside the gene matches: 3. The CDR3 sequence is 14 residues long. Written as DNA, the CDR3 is TGTGCCAGTAGTAGTCTAGCGGACTACAATGAGCAGTTCTTC. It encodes CASSSLADYNEQFF.

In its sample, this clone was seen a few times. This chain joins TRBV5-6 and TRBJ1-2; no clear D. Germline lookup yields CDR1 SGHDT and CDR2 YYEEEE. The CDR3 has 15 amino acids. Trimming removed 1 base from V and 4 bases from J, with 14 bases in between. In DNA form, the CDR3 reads TGTGCCAGCAGCTTGATGGGGTCCGTGGGCTATGGCTACACCTTC. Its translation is CASSLMGSVGYGYTF.

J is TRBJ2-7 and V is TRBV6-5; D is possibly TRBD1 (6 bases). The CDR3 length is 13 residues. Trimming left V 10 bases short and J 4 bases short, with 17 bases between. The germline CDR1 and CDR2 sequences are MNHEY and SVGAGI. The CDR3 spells CATSMGAPYEQYF. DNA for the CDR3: TGTGCCACCTCCATGGGGGCTCCGTACGAGCAGTACTTC.

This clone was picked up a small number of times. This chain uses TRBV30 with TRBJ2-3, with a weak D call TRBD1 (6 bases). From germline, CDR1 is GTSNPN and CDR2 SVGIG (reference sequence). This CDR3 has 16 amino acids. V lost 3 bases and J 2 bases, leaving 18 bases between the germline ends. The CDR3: CAWSAPGHGDTDTQYF. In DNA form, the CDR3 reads TGTGCCTGGAGCGCCCCGGGACACGGGGACACAGATACGCAGTATTTT.

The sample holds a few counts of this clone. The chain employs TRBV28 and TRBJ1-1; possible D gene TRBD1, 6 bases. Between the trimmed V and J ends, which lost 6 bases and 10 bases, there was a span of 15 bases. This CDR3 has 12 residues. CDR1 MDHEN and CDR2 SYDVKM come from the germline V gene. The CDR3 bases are TGTGCCAGCAGGCCGGGACACCCGGGAGCTTTCTTT. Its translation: CASRPGHPGAFF.

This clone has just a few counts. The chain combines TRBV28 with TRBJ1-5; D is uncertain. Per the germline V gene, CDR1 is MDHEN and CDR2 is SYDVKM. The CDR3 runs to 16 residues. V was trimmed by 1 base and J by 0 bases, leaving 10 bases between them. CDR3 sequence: CASSLSTAHSNQPQHF. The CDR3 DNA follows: TGTGCCAGCAGTTTATCTACAGCTCATAGCAATCAGCCCCAGCATTTT. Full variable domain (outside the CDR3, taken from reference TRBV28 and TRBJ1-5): DVKVTQSSRYLVKRTGEKVFLECVQDMDHENMFWYRQDPGLGLRLIYFSYDVKMKEKGDIPEGYSVSREKKERFSLILESASTNQTSMYLCASSLSTAHSNQPQHFGDGTRLSIL.

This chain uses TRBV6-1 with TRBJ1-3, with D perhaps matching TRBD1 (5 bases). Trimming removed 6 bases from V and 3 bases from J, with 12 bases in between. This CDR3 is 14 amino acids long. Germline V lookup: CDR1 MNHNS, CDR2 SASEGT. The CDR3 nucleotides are TGTGCCAGCAGCCCGGGGGATGATGGAAACACCATATATTTT. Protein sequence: CASSPGDDGNTIYF.

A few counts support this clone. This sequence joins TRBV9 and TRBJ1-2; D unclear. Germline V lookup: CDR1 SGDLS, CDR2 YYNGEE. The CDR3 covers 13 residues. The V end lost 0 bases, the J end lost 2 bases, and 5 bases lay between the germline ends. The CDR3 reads CASSVGWNYGYTF. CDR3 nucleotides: TGTGCCAGCAGCGTAGGGTGGAACTATGGCTACACCTTC. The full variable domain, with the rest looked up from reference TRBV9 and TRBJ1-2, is DSGVTQTPKHLITATGQRVTLRCSPRSGDLSVYWYQQSLDQGLQFLIQYYNGEERAKGNILERFSAQQFPDLHSELNLSSLELGDSALYFCASSVGWNYGYTFGSGTRLTVV.

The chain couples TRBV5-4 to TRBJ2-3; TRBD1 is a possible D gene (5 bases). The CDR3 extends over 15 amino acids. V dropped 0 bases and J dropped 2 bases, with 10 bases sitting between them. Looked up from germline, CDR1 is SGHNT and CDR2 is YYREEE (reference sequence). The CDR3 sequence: CASSLGQPDTDTQYF. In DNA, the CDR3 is TGTGCCAGCAGCTTGGGACAGCCAGACACAGATACGCAGTATTTT.